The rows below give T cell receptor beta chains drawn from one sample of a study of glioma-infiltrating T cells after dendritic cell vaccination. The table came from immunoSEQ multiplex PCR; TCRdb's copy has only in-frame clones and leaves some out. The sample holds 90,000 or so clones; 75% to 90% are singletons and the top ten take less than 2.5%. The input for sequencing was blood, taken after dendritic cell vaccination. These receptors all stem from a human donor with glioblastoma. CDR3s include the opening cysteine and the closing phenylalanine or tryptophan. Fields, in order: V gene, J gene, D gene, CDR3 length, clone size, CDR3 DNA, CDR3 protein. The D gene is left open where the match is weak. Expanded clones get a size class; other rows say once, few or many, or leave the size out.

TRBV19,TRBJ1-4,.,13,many,TGTGCCAGTAGTAAGGAGCGTAATGAAAAACTGTTTTTT,CASSKERNEKLFF
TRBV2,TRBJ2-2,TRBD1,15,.,TGTGCCAGTACAGCGACAGGGATAAACACCGGGGAGCTGTTTTTT,CASTATGINTGELFF
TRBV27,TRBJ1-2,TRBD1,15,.,TGTGCCAGCACCGCACAGGGACAGCCTGTCTATGGCTACACCTTC,CASTAQGQPVYGYTF
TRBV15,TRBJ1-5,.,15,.,TGTGCCACCAGCAGTACTACAGGGTTAGCGAAGCCCCAGCATTTT,CATSSTTGLAKPQHF
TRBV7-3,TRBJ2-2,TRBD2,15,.,TGTGCCAGCAGCGCGGGACTAGGAACTGCAGGGGAGCTGTTTTTT,CASSAGLGTAGELFF
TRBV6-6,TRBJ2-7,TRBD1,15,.,TGTGCCAGCAGACTTGATGGGACAGAGACCTACGAGCAGTACTTC,CASRLDGTETYEQYF
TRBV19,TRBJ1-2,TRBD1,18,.,TGTGCCAGTACCTCCGACGGACAGGGTTACCGTGATCGCTATGGCTACACCTTC,CASTSDGQGYRDRYGYTF
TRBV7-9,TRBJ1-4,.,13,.,TGTGCCAGCATGAGGGGGACTAATGAAAAACTGTTTTTT,CASMRGTNEKLFF
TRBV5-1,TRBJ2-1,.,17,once,TGCGCCAGCAGCCCAACGGGGCATAGCGGCTCCTACAATGAGCAGTTCTTC,CASSPTGHSGSYNEQFF
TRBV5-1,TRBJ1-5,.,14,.,TGCGCCAGCAGCTCGACAGGAGGCAATCAGCCCCAGCATTTT,CASSSTGGNQPQHF
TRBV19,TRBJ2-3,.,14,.,TGTGCCAGTAGTCTCAAGACAAGCACAGATACGCAGTATTTT,CASSLKTSTDTQYF
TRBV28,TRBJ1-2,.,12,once,TGTGCCAGCAGTTCTGGAGTCTATGGCTACACCTTC,CASSSGVYGYTF
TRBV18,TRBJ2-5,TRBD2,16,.,TGTGCCAGCTCACCAAACCTAGCGGGAGTGGGGGAGACCCAGTACTTC,CASSPNLAGVGETQYF
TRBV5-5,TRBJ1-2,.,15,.,TGTGCCAGCAGCTTGGCCCCCCAGGTTAACTATGGCTACACCTTC,CASSLAPQVNYGYTF
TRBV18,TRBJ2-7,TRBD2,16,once,TGTGCCAGCTCACCACCGGTCAGCGGGAGCTCCTACGAGCAGTACTTC,CASSPPVSGSSYEQYF
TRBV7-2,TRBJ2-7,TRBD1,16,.,TGTGCCAGCAGCTCGACTCCGGGACAGCGCCCCTACGAGCAGTACTTC,CASSSTPGQRPYEQYF
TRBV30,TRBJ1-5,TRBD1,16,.,TGTGCCTGGAGTGTACGGAGGGGGACAGATAATCAGCCCCAGCATTTT,CAWSVRRGTDNQPQHF
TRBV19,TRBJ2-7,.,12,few,TGTGCCAGTAGTAAGGACATTTACGAGCAGTACTTC,CASSKDIYEQYF
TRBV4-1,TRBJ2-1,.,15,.,TGCGCCAGCAGCCAAGAAGACAGAACTTACAATGAGCAGTTCTTC,CASSQEDRTYNEQFF
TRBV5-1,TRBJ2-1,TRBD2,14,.,TGCGCCAGCATGCGGACTAGCGGGGCCCCGGAGCAGTTCTTC,CASMRTSGAPEQFF
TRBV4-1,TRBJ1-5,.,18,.,TGCGCCAGCAGCCAAGCCGGGGGGGGCCCCCAATTGGGTCAGCCCCAGCATTTT,CASSQAGGGPQLGQPQHF
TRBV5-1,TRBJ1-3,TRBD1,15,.,TGCGCCAGCAGCCTTGGGACAGGGACTGGAAACACCATATATTTT,CASSLGTGTGNTIYF
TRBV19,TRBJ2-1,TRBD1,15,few,TGTGCCAGTAGCACACGGGACAGGAGACTCAATGAGCAGTTCTTC,CASSTRDRRLNEQFF
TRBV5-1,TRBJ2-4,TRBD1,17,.,TGCGCCAGCAGTGGGGGGACAGGGGCCGTAGCCAAAAACATTCAGTACTTC,CASSGGTGAVAKNIQYF
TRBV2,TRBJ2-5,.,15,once,TGTGCCAGCAGTGAAGGAGGAAAAGGCCAAGAGACCCAGTACTTC,CASSEGGKGQETQYF
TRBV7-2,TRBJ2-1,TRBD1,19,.,TGTGCCAGCAGCCTCCGGACAGGGGGCATGATTAGCTCCTACAATGAGCAGTTCTTC,CASSLRTGGMISSYNEQFF